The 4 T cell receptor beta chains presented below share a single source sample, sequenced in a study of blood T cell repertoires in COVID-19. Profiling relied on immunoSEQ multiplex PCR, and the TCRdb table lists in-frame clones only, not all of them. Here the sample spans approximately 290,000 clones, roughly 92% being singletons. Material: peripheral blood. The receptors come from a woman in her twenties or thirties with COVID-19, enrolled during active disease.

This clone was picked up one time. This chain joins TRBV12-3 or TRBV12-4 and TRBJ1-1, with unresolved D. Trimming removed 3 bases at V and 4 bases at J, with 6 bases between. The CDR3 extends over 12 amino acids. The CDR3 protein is CASSLEGTEAFF. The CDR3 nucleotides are TGTGCCAGCAGTTTGGAGGGCACTGAAGCTTTCTTT.

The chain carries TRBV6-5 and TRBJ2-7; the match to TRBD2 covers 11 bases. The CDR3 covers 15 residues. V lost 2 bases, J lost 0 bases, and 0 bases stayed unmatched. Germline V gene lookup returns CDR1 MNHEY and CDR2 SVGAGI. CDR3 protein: CASSYTSGSSYEQYF. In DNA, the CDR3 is TGTGCCAGCAGTTACACTAGCGGGAGCTCCTACGAGCAGTACTTC.

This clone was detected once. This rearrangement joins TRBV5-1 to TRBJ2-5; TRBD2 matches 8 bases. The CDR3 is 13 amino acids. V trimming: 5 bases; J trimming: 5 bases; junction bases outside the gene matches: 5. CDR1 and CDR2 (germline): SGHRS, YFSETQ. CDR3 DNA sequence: TGCGCCAGCAGACCCTCGGGGGGGGAGACCCAGTACTTC. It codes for CASRPSGGETQYF.

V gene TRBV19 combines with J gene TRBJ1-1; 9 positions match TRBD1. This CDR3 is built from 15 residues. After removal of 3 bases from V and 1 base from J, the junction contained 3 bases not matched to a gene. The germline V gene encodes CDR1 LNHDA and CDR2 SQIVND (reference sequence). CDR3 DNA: TGTGCCAGTAGTATGATGACAGGGGGGAACACTGAAGCTTTCTTT. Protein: CASSMMTGGNTEAFF.